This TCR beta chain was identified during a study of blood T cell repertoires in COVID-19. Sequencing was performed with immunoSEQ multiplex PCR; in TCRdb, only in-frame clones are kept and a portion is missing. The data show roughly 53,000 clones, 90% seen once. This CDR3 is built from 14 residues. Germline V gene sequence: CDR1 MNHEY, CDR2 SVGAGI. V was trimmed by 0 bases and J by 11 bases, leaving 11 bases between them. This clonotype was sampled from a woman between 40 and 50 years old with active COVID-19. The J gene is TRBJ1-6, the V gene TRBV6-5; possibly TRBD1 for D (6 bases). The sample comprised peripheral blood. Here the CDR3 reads CASSYSTGIPPLHF. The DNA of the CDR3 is TGTGCCAGCAGTTACTCTACAGGGATCCCACCCCTCCACTTT.